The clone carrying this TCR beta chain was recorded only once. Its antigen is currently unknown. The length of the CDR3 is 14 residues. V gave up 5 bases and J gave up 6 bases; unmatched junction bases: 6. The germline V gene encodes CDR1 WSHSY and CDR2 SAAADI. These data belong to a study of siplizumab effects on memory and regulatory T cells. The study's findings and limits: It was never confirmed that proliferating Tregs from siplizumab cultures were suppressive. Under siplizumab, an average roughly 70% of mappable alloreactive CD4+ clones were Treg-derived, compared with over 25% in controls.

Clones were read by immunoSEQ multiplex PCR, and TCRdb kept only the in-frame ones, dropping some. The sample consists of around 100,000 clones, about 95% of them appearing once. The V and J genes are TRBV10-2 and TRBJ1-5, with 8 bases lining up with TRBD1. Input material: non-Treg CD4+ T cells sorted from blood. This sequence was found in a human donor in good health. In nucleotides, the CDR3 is TGCGCCAGCAGTCCGGACAGGGTGGGTCAGCCCCAGCATTTT. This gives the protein CASSPDRVGQPQHF.